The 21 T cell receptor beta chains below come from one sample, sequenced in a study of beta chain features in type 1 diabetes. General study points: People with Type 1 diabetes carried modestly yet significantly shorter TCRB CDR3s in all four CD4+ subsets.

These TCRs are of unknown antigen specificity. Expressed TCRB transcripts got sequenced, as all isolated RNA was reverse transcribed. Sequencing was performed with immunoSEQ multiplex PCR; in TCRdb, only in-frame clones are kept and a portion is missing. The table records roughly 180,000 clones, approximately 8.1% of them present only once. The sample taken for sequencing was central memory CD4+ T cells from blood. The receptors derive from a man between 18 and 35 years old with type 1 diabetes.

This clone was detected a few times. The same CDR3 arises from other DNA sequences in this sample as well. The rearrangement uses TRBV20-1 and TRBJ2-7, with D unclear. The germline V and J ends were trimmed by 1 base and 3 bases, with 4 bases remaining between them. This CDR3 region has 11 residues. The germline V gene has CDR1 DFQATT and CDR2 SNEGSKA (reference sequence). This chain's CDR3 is CSARVNYEQYF. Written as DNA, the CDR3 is TGCAGTGCTAGAGTTAACTACGAGCAGTACTTC.

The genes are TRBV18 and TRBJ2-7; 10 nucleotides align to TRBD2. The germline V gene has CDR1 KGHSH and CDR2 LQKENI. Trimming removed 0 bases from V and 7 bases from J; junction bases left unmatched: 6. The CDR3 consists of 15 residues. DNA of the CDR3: TGTGCCAGCTCACCACCCCTAGCGGGAGTGAGGGAGCAGTACTTC. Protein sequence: CASSPPLAGVREQYF. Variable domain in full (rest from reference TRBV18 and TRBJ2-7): NAGVMQNPRHLVRRRGQEARLRCSPMKGHSHVYWYRQLPEEGLKFMVYLQKENIIDESGMPKERFSAEFPKEGPSILRIQQVVRGDSAAYFCASSPPLAGVREQYFGPGTRLTVT.

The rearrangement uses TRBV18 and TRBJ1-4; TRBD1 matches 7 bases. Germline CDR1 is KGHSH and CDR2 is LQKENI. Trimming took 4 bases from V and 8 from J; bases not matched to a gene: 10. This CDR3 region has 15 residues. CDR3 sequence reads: CASSRTGASGEKLFF. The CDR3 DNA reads TGTGCCAGCTCACGTACAGGGGCTTCGGGAGAAAAACTGTTTTTT.

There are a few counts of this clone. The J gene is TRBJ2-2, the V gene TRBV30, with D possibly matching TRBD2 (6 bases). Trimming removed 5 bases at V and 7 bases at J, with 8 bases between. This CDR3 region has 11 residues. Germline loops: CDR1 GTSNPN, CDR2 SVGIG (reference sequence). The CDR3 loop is CAWGGNGELFF. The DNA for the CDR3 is TGTGCCTGGGGGGGGAACGGGGAGCTGTTTTTT. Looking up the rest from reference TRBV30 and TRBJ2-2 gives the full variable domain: SQTIHQWPATLVQPVGSPLSLECTVEGTSNPNLYWYRQAAGRGLQLLFYSVGIGQISSEVPQNLSASRPQDRQFILSSKKLLLSDSGFYLCAWGGNGELFFGEGSRLTVL.

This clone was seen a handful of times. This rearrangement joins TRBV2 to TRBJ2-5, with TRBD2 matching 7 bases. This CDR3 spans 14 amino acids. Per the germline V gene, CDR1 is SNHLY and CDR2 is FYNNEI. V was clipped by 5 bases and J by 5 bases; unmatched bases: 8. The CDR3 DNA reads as TGTGCCAGCAGTTATACCAGCGGGGCCGAGACCCAGTACTTC. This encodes CASSYTSGAETQYF.

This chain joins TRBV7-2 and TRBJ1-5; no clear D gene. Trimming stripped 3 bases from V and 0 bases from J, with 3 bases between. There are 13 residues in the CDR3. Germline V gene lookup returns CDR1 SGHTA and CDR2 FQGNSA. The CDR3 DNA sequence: TGTGCCAGCAGCTTTCATAGCAATCAGCCCCAGCATTTT. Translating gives CASSFHSNQPQHF.

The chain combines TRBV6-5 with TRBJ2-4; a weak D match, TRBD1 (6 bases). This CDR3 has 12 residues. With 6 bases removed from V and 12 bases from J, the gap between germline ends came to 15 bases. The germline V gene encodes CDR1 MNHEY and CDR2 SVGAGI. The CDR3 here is CASSPMQGHQYF. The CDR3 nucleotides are TGTGCCAGCAGCCCCATGCAGGGACATCAGTACTTC.

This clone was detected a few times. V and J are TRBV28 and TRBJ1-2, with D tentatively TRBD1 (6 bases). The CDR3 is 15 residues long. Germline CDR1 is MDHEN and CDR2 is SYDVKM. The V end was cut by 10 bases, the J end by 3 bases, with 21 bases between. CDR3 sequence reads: CAILPGGAKYYGYTF. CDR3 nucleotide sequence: TGTGCCATCCTCCCGGGGGGGGCCAAGTACTATGGCTACACCTTC.

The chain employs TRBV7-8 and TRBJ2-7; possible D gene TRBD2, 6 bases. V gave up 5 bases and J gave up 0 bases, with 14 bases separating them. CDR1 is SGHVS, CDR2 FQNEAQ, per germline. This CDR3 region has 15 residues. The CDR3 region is CASSPPLAASYEQYF. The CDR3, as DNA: TGTGCCAGCAGCCCTCCCTTAGCGGCCTCCTACGAGCAGTACTTC.

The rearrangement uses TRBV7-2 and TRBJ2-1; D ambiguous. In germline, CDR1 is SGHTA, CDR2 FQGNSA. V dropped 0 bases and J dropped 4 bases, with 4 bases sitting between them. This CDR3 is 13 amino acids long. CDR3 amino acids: CASSLASYNEQFF. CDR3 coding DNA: TGTGCCAGCAGCTTAGCGTCTTACAATGAGCAGTTCTTC.

This CDR3 reads CASEAGQLNEQFF. The CDR3 nucleotides are TGTGCCAGCGAGGCGGGCCAACTCAATGAGCAGTTCTTC. The chain combines TRBV28 with TRBJ2-1; D might be TRBD2 (5 bases). Per the germline V gene, CDR1 is MDHEN and CDR2 is SYDVKM. This CDR3 spans 13 amino acids. V was cut by 8 bases and J by 6 bases, with 14 bases left in between.

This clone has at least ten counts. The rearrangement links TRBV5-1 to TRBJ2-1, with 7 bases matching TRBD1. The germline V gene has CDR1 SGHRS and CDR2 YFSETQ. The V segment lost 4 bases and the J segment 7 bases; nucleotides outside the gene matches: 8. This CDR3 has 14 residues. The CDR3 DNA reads TGCGCCAGCAGCCTTCAGGGGGAGCGGAATGAGCAGTTCTTC. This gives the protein CASSLQGERNEQFF.

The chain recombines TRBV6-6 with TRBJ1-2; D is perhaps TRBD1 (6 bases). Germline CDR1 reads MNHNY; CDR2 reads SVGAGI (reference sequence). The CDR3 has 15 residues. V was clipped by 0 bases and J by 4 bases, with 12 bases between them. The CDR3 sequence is CASSYSPGAGYGYTF. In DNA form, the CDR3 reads TGTGCCAGCAGTTACTCTCCAGGGGCGGGCTATGGCTACACCTTC.

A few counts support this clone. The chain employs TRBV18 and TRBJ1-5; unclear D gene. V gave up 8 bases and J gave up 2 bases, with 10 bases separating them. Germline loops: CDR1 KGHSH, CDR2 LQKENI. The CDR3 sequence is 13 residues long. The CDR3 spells CASSDLRNQPQHF. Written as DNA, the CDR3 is TGTGCCAGCAGCGACCTTCGCAATCAGCCCCAGCATTTT.

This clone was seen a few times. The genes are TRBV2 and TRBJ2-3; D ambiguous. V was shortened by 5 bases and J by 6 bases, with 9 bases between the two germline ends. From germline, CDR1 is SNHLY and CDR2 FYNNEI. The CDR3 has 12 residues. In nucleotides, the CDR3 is TGTGCCAGCAGTTTTTCCCGGGATACGCAGTATTTT. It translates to CASSFSRDTQYF.

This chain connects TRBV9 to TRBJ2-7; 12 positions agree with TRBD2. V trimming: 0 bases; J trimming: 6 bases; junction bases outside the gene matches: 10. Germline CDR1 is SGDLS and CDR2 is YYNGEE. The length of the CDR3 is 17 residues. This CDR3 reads CASSVDLAGGPMAEQYF. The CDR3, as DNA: TGTGCCAGCAGCGTAGATCTAGCGGGAGGGCCTATGGCCGAGCAGTACTTC.

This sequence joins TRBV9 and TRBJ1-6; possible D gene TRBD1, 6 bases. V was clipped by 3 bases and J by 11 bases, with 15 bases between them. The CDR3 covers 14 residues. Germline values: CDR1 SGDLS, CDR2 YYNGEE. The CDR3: CASSGGTGSPPLHF. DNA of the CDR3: TGTGCCAGCAGCGGGGGCACAGGGAGTCCACCCCTCCACTTT.

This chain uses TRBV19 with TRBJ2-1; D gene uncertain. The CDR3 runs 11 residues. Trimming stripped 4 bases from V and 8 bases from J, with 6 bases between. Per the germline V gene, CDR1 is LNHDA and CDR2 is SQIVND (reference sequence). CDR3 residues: CASSTRDEQFF. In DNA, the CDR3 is TGTGCCAGTAGTACCCGCGATGAGCAGTTCTTC.

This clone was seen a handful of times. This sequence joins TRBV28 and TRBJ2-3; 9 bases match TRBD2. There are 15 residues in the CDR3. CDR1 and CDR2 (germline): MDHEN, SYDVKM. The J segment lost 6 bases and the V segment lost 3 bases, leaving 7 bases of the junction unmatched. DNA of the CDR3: TGTGCCAGCAGTTTGATTAGCGGGAGCCCGGATACGCAGTATTTT. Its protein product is CASSLISGSPDTQYF. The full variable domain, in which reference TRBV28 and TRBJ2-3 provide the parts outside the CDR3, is DVKVTQSSRYLVKRTGEKVFLECVQDMDHENMFWYRQDPGLGLRLIYFSYDVKMKEKGDIPEGYSVSREKKERFSLILESASTNQTSMYLCASSLISGSPDTQYFGPGTRLTVL.

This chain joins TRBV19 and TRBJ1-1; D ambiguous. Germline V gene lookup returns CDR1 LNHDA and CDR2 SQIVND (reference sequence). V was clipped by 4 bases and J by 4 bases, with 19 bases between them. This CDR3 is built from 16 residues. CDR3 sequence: CASSRRRRTESTEAFF. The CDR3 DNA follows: TGTGCCAGTAGTAGACGAAGACGGACTGAAAGCACTGAAGCTTTCTTT.

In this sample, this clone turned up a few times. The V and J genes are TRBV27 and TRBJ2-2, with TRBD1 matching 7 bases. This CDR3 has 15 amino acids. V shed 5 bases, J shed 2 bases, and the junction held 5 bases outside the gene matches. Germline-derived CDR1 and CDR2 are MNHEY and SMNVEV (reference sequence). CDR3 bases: TGTGCCAGCAGTGTACAGGGGCTAAACACCGGGGAGCTGTTTTTT. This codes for CASSVQGLNTGELFF.